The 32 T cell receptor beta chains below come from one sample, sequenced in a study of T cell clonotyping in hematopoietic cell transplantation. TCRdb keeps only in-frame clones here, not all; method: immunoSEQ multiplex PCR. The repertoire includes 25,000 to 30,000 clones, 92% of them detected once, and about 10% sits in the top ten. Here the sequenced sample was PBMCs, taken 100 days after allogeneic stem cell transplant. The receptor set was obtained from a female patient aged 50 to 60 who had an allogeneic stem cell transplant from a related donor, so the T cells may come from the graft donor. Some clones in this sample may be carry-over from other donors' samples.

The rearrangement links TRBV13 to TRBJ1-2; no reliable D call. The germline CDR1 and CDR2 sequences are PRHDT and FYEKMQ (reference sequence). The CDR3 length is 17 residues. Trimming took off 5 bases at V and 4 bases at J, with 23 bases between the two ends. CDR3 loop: CASSVRTLQTRLYGYTF. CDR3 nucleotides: TGTGCCAGCAGCGTCCGAACCTTACAGACTAGACTCTATGGCTACACCTTC. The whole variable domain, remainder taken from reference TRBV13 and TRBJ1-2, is AAGVIQSPRHLIKEKRETATLKCYPIPRHDTVYWYQQGPGQDPQFLISFYEKMQSDKGSIPDRFSAQQFSDYHSELNMSSLELGDSALYFCASSVRTLQTRLYGYTFGSGTRLTVV.

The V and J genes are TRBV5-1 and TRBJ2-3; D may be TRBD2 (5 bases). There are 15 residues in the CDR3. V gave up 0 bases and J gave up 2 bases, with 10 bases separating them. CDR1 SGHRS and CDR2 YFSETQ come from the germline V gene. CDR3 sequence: CASSLALGNTDTQYF. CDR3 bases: TGCGCCAGCAGCTTGGCCCTCGGGAACACAGATACGCAGTATTTT.

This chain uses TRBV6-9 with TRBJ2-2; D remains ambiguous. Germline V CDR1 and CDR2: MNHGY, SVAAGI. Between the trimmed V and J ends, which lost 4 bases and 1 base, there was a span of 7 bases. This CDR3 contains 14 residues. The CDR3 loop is CASSLAENTGELFF. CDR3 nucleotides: TGTGCCAGCAGTTTGGCAGAGAACACCGGGGAGCTGTTTTTT.

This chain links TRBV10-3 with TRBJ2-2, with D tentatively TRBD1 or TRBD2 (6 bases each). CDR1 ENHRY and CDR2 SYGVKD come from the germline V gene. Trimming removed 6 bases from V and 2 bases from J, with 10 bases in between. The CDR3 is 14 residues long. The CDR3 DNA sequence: TGTGCCATCAGGCGGGACACTAACACCGGGGAGCTGTTTTTT. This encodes CAIRRDTNTGELFF.

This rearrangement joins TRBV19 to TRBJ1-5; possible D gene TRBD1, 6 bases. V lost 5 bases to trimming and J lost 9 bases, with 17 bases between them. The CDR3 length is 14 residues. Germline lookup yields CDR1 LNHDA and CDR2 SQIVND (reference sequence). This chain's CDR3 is CASSRDLRGWPQHF. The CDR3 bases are TGTGCCAGTAGTCGGGACCTCAGGGGATGGCCCCAGCATTTT.

CDR3 loop: CAWSVLRTQETQYF. DNA of the CDR3: TGTGCCTGGAGTGTACTGAGGACCCAAGAGACCCAGTACTTC. V and J are TRBV30 and TRBJ2-5; D uncertain. The CDR3 is 14 amino acids. Trimming stripped 0 bases from V and 1 base from J, with 9 bases between. Germline V gene lookup returns CDR1 GTSNPN and CDR2 SVGIG (reference sequence). Based on the CDR3 plus reference TRBV30 and TRBJ2-5, the full variable domain is SQTIHQWPATLVQPVGSPLSLECTVEGTSNPNLYWYRQAAGRGLQLLFYSVGIGQISSEVPQNLSASRPQDRQFILSSKKLLLSDSGFYLCAWSVLRTQETQYFGPGTRLLVL.

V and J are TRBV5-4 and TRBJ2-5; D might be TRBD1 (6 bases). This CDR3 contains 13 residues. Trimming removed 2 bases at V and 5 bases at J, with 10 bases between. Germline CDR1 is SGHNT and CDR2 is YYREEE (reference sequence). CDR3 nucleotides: TGTGCCAGCAGCTTTCAGGGGCCCGAGACCCAGTACTTC. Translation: CASSFQGPETQYF.

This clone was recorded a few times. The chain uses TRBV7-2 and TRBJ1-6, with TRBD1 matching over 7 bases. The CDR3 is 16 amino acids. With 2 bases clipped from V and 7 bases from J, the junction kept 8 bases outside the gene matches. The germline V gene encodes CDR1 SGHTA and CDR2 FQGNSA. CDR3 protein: CASSLRGTGANSPLHF. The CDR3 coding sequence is TGTGCCAGCAGCTTAAGGGGAACAGGGGCCAATTCACCCCTCCACTTT.

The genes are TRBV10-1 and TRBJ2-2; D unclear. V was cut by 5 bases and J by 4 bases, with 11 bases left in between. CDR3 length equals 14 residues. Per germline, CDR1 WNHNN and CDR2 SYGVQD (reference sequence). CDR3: CASSTSGSTGELFF. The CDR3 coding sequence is TGCGCCAGCAGTACATCCGGGTCCACCGGGGAGCTGTTTTTT.

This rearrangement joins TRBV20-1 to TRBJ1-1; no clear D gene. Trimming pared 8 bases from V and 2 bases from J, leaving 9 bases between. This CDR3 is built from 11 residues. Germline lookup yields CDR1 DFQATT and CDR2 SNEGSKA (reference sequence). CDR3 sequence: CSSSDNTEAFF. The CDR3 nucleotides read TGCAGTTCATCTGATAACACTGAAGCTTTCTTT.

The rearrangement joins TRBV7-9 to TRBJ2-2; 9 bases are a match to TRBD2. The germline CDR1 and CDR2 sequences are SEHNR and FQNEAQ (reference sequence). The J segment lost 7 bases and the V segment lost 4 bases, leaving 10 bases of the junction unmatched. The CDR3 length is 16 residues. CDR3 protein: CASSSLAGDDGGELFF. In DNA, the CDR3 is TGTGCCAGCAGCTCCTTAGCGGGGGACGATGGCGGGGAGCTGTTTTTT.

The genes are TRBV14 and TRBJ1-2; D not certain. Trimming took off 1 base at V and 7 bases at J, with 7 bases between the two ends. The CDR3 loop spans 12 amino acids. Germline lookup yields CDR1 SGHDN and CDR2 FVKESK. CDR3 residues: CASSQAGVGYTF. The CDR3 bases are TGTGCCAGCAGCCAAGCTGGGGTTGGCTACACCTTC. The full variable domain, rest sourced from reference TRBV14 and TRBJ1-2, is EAGVTQFPSHSVIEKGQTVTLRCDPISGHDNLYWYRRVMGKEIKFLLHFVKESKQDESGMPNNRFLAERTGGTYSTLKVQPAELEDSGVYFCASSQAGVGYTFGSGTRLTVV.

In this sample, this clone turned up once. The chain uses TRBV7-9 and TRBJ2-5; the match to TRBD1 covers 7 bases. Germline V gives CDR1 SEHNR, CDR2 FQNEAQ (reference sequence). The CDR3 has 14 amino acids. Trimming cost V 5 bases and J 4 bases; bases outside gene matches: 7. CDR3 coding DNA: TGTGCCAGCAGCCCAGGGACAGAGGCAGAGACCCAGTACTTC. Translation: CASSPGTEAETQYF.

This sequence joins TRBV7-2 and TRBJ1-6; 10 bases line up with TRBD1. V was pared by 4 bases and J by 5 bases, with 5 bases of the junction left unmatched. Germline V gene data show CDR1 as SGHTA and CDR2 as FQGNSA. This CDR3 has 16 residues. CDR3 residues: CASSSRQGANNSPLHF. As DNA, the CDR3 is TGTGCCAGCAGCTCCCGACAGGGGGCGAATAATTCACCCCTCCACTTT.

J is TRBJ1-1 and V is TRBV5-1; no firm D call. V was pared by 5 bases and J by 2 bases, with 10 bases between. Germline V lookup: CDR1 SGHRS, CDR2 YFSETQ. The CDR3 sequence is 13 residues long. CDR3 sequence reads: CASSPGPNTEAFF. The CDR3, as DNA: TGCGCCAGCAGTCCTGGCCCCAACACTGAAGCTTTCTTT.

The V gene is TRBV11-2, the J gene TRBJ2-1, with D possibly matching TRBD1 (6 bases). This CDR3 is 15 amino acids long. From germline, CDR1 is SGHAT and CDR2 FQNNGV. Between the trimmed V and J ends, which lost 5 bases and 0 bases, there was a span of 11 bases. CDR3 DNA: TGTGCCAGCAGCGGGGGCCTAAGCTCCTACAATGAGCAGTTCTTC. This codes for CASSGGLSSYNEQFF. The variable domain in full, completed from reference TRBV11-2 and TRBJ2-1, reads EAGVAQSPRYKIIEKRQSVAFWCNPISGHATLYWYQQILGQGPKLLIQFQNNGVVDDSQLPKDRFSAERLKGVDSTLKIQPAKLEDSAVYLCASSGGLSSYNEQFFGPGTRLTVL.

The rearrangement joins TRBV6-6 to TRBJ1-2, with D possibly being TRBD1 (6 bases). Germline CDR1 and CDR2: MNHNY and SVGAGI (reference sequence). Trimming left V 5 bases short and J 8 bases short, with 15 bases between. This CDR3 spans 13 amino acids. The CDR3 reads CASSVPQGGGYTF. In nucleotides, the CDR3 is TGTGCCAGCAGTGTGCCACAGGGCGGCGGCTACACCTTC.

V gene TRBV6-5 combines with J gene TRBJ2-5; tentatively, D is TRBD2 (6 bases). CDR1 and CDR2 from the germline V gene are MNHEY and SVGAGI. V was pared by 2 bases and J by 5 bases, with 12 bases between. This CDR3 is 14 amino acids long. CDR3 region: CASSYPSGGETQYF. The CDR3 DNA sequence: TGTGCCAGCAGTTACCCTTCAGGAGGGGAGACCCAGTACTTC.

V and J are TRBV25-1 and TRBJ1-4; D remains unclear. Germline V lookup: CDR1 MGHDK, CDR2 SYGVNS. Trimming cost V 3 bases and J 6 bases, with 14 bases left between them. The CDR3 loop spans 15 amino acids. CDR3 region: CASSDWDAGYEKLFF. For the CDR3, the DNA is TGTGCCAGCAGTGATTGGGATGCCGGCTATGAAAAACTGTTTTTT.

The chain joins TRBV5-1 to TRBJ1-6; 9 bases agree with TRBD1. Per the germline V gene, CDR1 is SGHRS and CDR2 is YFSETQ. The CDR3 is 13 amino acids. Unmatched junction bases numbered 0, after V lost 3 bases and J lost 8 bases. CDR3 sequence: CASSWTGDSPLHF. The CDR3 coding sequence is TGCGCCAGCAGCTGGACAGGGGATTCACCCCTCCACTTT.

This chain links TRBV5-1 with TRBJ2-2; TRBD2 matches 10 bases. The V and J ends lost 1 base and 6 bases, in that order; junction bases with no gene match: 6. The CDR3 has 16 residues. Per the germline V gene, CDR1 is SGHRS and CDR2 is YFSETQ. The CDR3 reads CASSLFSGGYAGELFF. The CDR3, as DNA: TGCGCCAGCAGCTTGTTTAGCGGGGGGTATGCCGGGGAGCTGTTTTTT.

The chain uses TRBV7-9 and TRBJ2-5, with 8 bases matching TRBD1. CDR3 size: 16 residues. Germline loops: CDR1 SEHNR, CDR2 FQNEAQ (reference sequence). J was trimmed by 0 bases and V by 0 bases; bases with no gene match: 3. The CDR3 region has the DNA TGTGCCAGCAGCTTAGCGCGGGACAGGTACCAAGAGACCCAGTACTTC. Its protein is CASSLARDRYQETQYF.

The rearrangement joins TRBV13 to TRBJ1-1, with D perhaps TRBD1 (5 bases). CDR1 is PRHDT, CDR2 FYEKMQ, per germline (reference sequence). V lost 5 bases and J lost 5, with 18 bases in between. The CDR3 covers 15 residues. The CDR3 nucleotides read TGTGCCAGCAGCCCAGGGTCCACCGGGAGTACTGAAGCTTTCTTT. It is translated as CASSPGSTGSTEAFF. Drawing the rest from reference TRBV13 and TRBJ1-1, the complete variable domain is AAGVIQSPRHLIKEKRETATLKCYPIPRHDTVYWYQQGPGQDPQFLISFYEKMQSDKGSIPDRFSAQQFSDYHSELNMSSLELGDSALYFCASSPGSTGSTEAFFGQGTRLTVV.

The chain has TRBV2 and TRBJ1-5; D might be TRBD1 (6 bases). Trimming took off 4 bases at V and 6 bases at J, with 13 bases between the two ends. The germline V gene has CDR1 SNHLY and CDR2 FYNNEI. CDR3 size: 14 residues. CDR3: CASSAGPRGQPQHF. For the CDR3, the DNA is TGTGCCAGCAGTGCCGGGCCCAGGGGTCAGCCCCAGCATTTT.

The CDR3 DNA is TGTGCCAGCAGCTTGGACGGGGGGTCCTACAATGAGCAGTTCTTC. Protein: CASSLDGGSYNEQFF. J is TRBJ2-1 and V is TRBV5-6; the match to TRBD2 covers 7 bases. The CDR3 loop spans 15 amino acids. With 0 bases clipped from V and 1 base from J, the junction kept 1 base outside the gene matches. Germline CDR1 SGHDT, CDR2 YYEEEE.

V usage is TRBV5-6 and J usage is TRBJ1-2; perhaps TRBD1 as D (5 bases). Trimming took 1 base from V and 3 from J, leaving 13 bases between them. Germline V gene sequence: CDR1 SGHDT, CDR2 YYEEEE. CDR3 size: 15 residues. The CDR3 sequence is CASSLNQGVYYGYTF. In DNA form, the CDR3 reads TGTGCCAGCAGCTTGAATCAGGGCGTTTACTATGGCTACACCTTC.

The CDR3 protein is CAWSIGMGNQPQHF. The CDR3 region has the DNA TGTGCCTGGAGTATCGGAATGGGCAATCAGCCCCAGCATTTT. The rearrangement links TRBV30 to TRBJ1-5; D is undetermined. The CDR3 totals 14 residues. In germline, CDR1 is GTSNPN, CDR2 SVGIG (reference sequence). Trimming left V 2 bases short and J 2 bases short, with 10 bases between.

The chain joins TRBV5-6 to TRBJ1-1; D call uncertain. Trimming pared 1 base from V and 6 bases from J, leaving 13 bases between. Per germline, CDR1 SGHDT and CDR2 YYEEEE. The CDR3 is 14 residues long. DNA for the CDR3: TGTGCCAGCAGCTTGTTAGGGAAGAGGTCTGAAGCTTTCTTT. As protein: CASSLLGKRSEAFF.

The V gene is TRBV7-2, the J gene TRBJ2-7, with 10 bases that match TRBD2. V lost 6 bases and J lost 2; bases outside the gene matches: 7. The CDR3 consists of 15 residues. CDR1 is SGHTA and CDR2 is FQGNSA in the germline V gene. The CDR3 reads CASSFLAGDAYEQYF. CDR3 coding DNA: TGTGCCAGCAGTTTCCTAGCGGGGGACGCCTACGAGCAGTACTTC.

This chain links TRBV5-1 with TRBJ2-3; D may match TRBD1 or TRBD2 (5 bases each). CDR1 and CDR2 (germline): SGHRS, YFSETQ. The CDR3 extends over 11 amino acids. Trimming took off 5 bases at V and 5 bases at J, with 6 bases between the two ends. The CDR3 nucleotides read TGCGCCAGCAGGAGGGGAGATACGCAGTATTTT. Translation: CASRRGDTQYF.

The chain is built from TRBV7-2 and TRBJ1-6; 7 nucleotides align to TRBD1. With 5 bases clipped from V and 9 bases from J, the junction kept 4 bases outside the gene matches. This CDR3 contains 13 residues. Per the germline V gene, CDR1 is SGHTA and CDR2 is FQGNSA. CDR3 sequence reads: CASSAWTGSPLHF. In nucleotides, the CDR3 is TGTGCCAGCAGCGCCTGGACAGGTTCACCCCTCCACTTT. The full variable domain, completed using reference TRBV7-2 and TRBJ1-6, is GAGVSQSPSNKVTEKGKDVELRCDPISGHTALYWYRQSLGQGLEFLIYFQGNSAPDKSGLPSDRFSAERTGGSVSTLTIQRTQQEDSAVYLCASSAWTGSPLHFGNGTRLTVT.

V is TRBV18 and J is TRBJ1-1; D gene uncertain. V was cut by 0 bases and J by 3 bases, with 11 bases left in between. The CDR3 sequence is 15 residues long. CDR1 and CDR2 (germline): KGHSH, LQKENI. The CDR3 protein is CASSPPSKKDTEAFF. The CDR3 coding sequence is TGTGCCAGCTCACCACCGTCCAAGAAAGACACTGAAGCTTTCTTT.